Described below is a single T cell receptor beta chain sequence and its context. The antigen is undetermined. The data stem from a study of cytomegalovirus exposure and HLA in healthy donors. General study points: In an earlier analysis, in some 500 donors, most V segments appeared productive either ~87% or ~30% of the time. Common viral pathogens were later found to be apparently linked to several of the most significant clusters. Some TCR beta chains (roughly 150 of them) were listed as cytomegalovirus-associated.

Researchers ran the PCR with 60 Vbeta and 13 Jbeta primers. Profiled with immunoSEQ multiplex PCR; TCRdb holds only in-frame clones, not every one. Among around 130,000 clones listed, around 85% were seen once. The CDR3 loop spans 16 amino acids. Germline lookup yields CDR1 KGHSH and CDR2 LQKENI. The V segment lost 4 bases and the J segment 2 bases; nucleotides outside the gene matches: 8. This chain uses TRBV18 with TRBJ1-5, with 7 bases lining up with TRBD1. The sequence derives from a man younger than 40 in good health and CMV-seronegative. The source material was PBMCs. CDR3 bases: TGTGCCAGCTCACGAACACAGGGGAACGGCAATCAGCCCCAGCATTTT. It translates to CASSRTQGNGNQPQHF.